The clone carrying this TCR beta chain was observed once. This record belongs to a study of blood T cell repertoires in COVID-19. Using immunoSEQ multiplex PCR, the repertoire was profiled, and TCRdb retains in-frame clones only, with some absent. The table includes 350,000 to 550,000 clones, 85% to 90% detected once. This clonotype originated in a man in his thirties or forties who had recovered from COVID-19. Material: PBMCs or T cells enriched from blood (not recorded which).

The chain's CDR3 is CASSPGTGGLNQPQHF. The DNA of the CDR3 is TGTGCCAGCAGCCCGGGGACAGGGGGCCTTAATCAGCCCCAGCATTTT. This chain uses TRBV7-6 with TRBJ1-5, with 12 bases fitting TRBD1. Unmatched junction bases numbered 6, after V lost 5 bases and J lost 4 bases. Germline V gene data show CDR1 as SGHVS and CDR2 as FNYEAQ. There are 16 residues in the CDR3.